The clone carrying this TCR beta chain has a handful of counts. The sample comes from a study of identical twins. Template switching added a universal primer site; cDNA carried unique molecular identifiers. TCRdb passed the 5' RACE reads through MiXCR, listing each CDR3 protein once. Altogether 250,000 or so distinct CDR3 sequences are present, around 8.3% being singletons, with the ten largest covering less than 4%. CDR1 is LNHDA and CDR2 is SQIVND in the germline V gene (reference sequence). The CDR3 totals 13 residues. V lost 8 bases and J 3 bases, leaving 12 bases between the germline ends. These same data were also listed under a study on yellow fever vaccine responses in identical twins.

This chain links TRBV19 with TRBJ2-3; unclear D gene. The specimen was CD8+ T cells sorted from blood. The origin of this receptor is a woman younger than 30 in good health. The CDR3 sequence is CASHPRGTDTQYF. CDR3 sequence (DNA): TGTGCCAGTCACCCACGCGGTACAGATACGCAGTATTTT. Combining the CDR3 with reference TRBV19 and TRBJ2-3 gives the whole variable domain DGGITQSPKYLFRKEGQNVTLSCEQNLNHDAMYWYRQDPGQGLRLIYYSQIVNDFQKGDIAEGYSVSREKKESFPLTVTSAQKNPTAFYLCASHPRGTDTQYFGPGTRLTVL.